This entry describes one T cell receptor (beta chain). The germline CDR1 and CDR2 sequences are ENHRY and SYGVKD. V gave up 11 bases and J gave up 2 bases, with 16 bases separating them. The CDR3 covers 14 residues. This record belongs to a study of blood T cell repertoires in COVID-19. Study context: Material from acute and convalescent COVID-19 was sourced from the United States, Italy and Spain.

Sequencing was performed with immunoSEQ multiplex PCR; in TCRdb, only in-frame clones are kept and a portion is missing. The data hold over 150,000 clones, with 94% observed a single time. Sequenced sample: peripheral blood. The sequence came from a man younger than 40 with COVID-19, enrolled during active disease. The chain couples TRBV10-3 to TRBJ1-3; weak D call: TRBD1 (6 bases). In DNA form, the CDR3 reads TGTGCCGCCGCAACAGGGAGCCCTGGAAACACCATATATTTT. Its protein product is CAAATGSPGNTIYF.